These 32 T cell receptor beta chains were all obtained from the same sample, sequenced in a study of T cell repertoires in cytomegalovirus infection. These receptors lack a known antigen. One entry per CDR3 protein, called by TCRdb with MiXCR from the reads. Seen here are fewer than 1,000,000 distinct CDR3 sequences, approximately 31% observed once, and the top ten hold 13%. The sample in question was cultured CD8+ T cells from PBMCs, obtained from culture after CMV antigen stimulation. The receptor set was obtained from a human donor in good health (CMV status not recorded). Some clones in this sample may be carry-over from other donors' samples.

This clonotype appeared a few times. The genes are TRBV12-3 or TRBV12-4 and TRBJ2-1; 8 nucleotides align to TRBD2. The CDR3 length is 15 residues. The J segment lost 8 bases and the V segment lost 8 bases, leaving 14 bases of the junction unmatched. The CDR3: CASWGGLAGPDEQFF. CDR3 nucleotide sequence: TGTGCCAGCTGGGGGGGGTTAGCGGGGCCGGATGAGCAGTTCTTC.

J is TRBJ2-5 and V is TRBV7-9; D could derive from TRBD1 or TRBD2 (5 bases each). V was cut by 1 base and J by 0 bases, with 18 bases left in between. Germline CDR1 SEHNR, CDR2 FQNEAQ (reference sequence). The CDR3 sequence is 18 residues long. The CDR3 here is CASSLVGEQALYQETQYF. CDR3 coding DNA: TGTGCCAGCAGCTTAGTGGGGGAACAAGCTTTATACCAAGAGACCCAGTACTTC.

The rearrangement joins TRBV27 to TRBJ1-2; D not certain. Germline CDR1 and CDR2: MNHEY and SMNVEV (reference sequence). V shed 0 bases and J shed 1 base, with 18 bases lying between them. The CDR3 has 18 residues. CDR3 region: CASSLSARRALHNYGYTF. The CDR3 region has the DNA TGTGCCAGCAGTTTATCGGCACGAAGGGCCCTGCATAACTATGGCTACACCTTC.

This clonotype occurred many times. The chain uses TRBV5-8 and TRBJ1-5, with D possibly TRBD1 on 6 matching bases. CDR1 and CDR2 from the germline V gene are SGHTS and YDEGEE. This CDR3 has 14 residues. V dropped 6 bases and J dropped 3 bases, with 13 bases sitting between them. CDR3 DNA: TGTGCCAGCAACCCGGGACATCCCAATCAGCCCCAGCATTTT. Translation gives CASNPGHPNQPQHF.

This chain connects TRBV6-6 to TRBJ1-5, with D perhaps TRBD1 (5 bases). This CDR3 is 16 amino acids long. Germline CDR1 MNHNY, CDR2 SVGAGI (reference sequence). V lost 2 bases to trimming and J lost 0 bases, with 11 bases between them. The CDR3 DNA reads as TGTGCCAGCAGTTACGTTTCAGGGTATAGCAATCAGCCCCAGCATTTT. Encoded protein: CASSYVSGYSNQPQHF.

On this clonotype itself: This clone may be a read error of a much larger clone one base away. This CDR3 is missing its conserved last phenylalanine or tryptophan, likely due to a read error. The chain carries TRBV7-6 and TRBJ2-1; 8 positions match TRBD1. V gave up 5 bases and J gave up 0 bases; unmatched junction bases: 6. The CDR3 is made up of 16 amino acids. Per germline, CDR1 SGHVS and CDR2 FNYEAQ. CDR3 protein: CASSERTGSSYNEQFS. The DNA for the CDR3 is TGTGCCAGCAGCGAGAGGACAGGGAGCTCCTACAATGAGCAGTTCTCC.

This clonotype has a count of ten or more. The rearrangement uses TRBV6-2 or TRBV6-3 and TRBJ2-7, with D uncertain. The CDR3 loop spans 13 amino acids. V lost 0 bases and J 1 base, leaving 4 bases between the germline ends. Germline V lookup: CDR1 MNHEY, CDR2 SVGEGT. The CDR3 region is CASSYSKSYEQYV. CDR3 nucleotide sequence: TGTGCCAGCAGTTACTCGAAGTCCTACGAGCAGTACGTC.

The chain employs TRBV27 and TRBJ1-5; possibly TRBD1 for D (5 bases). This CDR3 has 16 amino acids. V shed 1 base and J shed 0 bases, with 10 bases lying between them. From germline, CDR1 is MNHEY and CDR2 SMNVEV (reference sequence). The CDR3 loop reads CASSLFPGTSNQPQHF. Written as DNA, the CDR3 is TGTGCCAGCAGTTTATTTCCGGGGACTAGCAATCAGCCCCAGCATTTT.

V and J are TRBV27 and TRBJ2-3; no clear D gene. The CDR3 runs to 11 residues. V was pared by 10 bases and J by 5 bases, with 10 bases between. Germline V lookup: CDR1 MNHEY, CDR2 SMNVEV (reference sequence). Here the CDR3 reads CAIMNRDTQYF. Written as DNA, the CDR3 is TGTGCCATTATGAATCGAGATACGCAGTATTTT.

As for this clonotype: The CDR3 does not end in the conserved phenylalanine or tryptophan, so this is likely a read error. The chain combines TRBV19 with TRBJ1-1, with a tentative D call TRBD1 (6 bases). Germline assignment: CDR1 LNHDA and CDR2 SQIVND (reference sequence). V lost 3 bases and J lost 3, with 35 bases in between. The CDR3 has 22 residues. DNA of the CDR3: TGTGCCAGTAGTATGCCAGGGGCACACGAAAAGCCCACTAGGAGAGGCCACACTGAAGCTTTCCTT. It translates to CASSMPGAHEKPTRRGHTEAFL.

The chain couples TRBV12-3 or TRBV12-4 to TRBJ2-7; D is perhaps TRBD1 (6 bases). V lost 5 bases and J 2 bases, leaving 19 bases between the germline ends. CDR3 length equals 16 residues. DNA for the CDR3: TGTGCCAGCAGTACTAATCGGGACAAGGATCCCTACGAGCAGTACTTC. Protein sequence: CASSTNRDKDPYEQYF.

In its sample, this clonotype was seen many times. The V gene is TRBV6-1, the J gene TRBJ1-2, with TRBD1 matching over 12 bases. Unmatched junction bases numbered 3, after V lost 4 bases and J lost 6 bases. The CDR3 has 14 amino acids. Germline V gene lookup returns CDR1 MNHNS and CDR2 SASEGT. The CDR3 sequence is CASSGGTGGHGYTF. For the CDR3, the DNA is TGTGCCAGCAGTGGAGGGACAGGGGGCCATGGCTACACCTTC.

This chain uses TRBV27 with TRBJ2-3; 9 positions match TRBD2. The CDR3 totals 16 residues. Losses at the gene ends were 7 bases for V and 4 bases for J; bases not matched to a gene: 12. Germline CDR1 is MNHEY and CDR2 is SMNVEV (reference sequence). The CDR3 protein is CASTPTSGGIPDTQYF. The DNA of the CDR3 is TGTGCCAGCACTCCGACCAGCGGGGGGATCCCAGATACGCAGTATTTT.

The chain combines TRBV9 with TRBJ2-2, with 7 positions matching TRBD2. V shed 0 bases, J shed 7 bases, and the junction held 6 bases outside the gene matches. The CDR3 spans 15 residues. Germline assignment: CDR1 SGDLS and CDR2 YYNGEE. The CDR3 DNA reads TGTGCCAGCAGCGTAGGTAGCGGCGGGGGCGGGGAGCTGTTTTTT. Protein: CASSVGSGGGGELFF.

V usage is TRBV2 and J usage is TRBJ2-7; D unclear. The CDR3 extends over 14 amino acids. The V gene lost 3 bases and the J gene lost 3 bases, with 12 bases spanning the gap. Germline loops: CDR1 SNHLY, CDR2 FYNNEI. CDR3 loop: CASSDRQTDYEQYV. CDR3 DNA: TGTGCCAGCAGTGACAGGCAGACCGACTACGAGCAGTACGTC.

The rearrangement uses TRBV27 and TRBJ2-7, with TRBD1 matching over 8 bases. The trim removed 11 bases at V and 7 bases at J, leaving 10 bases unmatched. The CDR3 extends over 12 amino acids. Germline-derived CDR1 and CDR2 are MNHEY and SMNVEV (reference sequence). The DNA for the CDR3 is TGTGCCGTGCAGGGGGCCTTCTCGGAGCAGTACTTC. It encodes CAVQGAFSEQYF.

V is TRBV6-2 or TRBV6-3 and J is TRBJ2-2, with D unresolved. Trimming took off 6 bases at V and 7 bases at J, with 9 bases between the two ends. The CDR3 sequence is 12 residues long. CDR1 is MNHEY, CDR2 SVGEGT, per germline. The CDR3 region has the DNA TGTGCCAGCAGCTATATGAACGGGGAGCTGTTTTTT. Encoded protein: CASSYMNGELFF.

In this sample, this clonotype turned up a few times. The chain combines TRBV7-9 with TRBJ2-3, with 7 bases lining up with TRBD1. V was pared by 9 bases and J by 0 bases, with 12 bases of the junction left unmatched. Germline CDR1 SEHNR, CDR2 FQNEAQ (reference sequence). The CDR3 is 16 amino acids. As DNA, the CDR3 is TGTGCCAGAGGGACAGACACTTCCGCTAGCACAGATACGCAGTATTTT. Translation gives CARGTDTSASTDTQYF.

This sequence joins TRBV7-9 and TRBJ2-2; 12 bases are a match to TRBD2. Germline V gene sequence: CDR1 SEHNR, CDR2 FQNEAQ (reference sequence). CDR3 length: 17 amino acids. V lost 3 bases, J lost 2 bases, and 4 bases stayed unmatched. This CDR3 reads CASSFRTSGVNTGELFF. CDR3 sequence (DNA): TGTGCCAGCAGCTTTCGGACTAGCGGGGTCAACACCGGGGAGCTGTTTTTT.

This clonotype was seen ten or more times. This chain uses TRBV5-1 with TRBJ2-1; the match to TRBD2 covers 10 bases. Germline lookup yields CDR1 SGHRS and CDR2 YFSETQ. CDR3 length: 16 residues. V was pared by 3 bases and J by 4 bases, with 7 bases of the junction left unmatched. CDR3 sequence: CASSYHASGGYNEQFF. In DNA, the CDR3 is TGCGCCAGCAGCTACCATGCTAGCGGGGGTTACAATGAGCAGTTCTTC.

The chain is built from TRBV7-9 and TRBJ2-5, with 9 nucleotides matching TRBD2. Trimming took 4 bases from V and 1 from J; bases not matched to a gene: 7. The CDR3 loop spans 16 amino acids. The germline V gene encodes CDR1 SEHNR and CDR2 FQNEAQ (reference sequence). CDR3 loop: CASSYPLAGAQETQYF. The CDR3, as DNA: TGTGCCAGCAGCTACCCACTAGCGGGCGCCCAAGAGACCCAGTACTTC.

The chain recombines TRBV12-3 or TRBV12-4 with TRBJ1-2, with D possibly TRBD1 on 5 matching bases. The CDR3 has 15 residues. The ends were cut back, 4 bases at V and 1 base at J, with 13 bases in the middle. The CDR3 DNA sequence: TGTGCCAGCAGTTCCCCCGACAGCCATAACTATGGCTACACCTTC. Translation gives CASSSPDSHNYGYTF.

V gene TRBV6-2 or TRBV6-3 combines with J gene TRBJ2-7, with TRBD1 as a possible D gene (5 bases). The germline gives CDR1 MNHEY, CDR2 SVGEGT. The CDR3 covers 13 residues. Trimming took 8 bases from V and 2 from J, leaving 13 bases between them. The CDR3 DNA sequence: TGTGCCAGCTCCCAGGACACGGCCTACGAGCAGTACTTC. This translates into CASSQDTAYEQYF.

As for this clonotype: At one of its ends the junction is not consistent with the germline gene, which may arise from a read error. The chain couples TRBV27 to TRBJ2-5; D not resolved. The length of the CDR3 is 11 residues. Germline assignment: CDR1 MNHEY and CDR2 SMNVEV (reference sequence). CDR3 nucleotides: TGTACCAGCAAAAGAGGCGAGACCCAGTACTTC. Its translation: CTSKRGETQYF.

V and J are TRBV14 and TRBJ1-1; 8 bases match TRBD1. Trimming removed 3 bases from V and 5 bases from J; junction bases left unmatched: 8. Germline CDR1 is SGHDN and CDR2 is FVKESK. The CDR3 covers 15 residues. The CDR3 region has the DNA TGTGCCAGCAGCCAGAGAGGACAGGGAGGAACTGAAGCTTTCTTT. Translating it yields CASSQRGQGGTEAFF.

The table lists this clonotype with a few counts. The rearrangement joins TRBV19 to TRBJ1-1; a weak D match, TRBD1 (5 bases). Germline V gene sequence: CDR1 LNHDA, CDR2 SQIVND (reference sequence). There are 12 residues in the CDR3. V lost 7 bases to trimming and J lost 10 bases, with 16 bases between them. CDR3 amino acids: CASMVLPGRAFF. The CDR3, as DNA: TGTGCCAGTATGGTCCTGCCGGGACGAGCTTTCTTT.

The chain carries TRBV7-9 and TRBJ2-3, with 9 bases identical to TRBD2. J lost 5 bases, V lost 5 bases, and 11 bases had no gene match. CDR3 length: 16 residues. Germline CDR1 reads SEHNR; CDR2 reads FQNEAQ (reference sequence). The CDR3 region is CASSPGLAKVQDTQYF. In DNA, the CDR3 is TGTGCCAGCAGCCCGGGACTAGCAAAGGTTCAAGATACGCAGTATTTT.

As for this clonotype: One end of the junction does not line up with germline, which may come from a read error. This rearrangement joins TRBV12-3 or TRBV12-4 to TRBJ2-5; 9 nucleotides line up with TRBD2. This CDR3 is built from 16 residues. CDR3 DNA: TGTGTCAGCAGTTTTAAGCCTAGCGGGGAGCAAGAGACCCAGTACTTC. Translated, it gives CVSSFKPSGEQETQYF.

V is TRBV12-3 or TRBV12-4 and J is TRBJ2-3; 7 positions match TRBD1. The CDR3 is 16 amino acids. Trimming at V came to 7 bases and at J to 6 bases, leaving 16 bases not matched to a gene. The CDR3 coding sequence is TGTGCCAGCATCATAACAGGGGCCGGGGATTCGGATACGCAGTATTTT. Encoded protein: CASIITGAGDSDTQYF.

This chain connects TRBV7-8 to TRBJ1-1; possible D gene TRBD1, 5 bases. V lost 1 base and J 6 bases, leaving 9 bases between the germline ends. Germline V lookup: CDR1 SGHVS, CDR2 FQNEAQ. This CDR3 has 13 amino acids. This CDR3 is CASSLGEGPEAFF. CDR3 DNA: TGTGCCAGCAGCTTAGGAGAGGGGCCTGAAGCTTTCTTT.

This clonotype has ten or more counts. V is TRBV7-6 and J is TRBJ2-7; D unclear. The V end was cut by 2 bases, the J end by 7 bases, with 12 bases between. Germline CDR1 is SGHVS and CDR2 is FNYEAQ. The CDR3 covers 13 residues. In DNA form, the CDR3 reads TGTGCCAGCAGCTTATCTTATTTGGGAGAGCAGTACTTC. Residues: CASSLSYLGEQYF.

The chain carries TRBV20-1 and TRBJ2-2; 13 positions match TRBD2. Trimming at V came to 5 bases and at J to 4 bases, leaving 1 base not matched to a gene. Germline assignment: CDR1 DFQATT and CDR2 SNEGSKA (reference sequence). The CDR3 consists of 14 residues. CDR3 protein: CSARTSGGTGELFF. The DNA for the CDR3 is TGCAGTGCTCGGACTAGCGGGGGCACCGGGGAGCTGTTTTTT.